This T cell receptor beta chain derives from a study of T cells after yellow fever vaccination. One entry per CDR3 protein, called by TCRdb with MiXCR from the 5' RACE reads. Here the sample spans fewer than 450,000 distinct CDR3 sequences, under 14% being singletons. This clonotype was seen a handful of times. Antigen specificity is unknown. Regarding the study as a whole: At around 95% for CD4 and almost 90% for CD8, most primary-vaccination clones showed up again after the booster.

The CDR3 runs to 15 residues. Germline CDR1 MDHEN, CDR2 SYDVKM. Trimming stripped 3 bases from V and 7 bases from J, with 13 bases between. The source material was PBMCs, sampled on the day of the first yellow fever vaccination. The chain carries TRBV28 and TRBJ1-6; D is ambiguous. The sequence came from a man between 18 and 29 years old who received the YFV17D yellow fever vaccine. In nucleotides, the CDR3 is TGTGCCAGCAGTTTCGTTAGAGGGAACAATTCACCCCTCCACTTT. Protein: CASSFVRGNNSPLHF.